This T cell receptor (beta chain) was recovered during a study of shared clonotypes between healthy human individuals. Findings of the study overall: At large depth, rarefaction still showed sorted-subset sequencing to be incomplete. When compared with the clonotypes that were shared by all four sorted-subset donors, the non-shared clonotypes turned out to have lower generation probabilities. Shared clonotypes: roughly 4.7% naive CD4, around 3.4% naive CD8, 2.3% memory CD4, approximately 0.37% memory CD8.

The V end was cut by 2 bases, the J end by 0 bases, with 7 bases between. The V gene's germline CDR1 is MDHEN and CDR2 SYDVKM. This CDR3 is built from 14 residues. The method was immunoSEQ multiplex PCR; TCRdb's version includes in-frame clones alone and lacks a portion of them. The sample has roughly 1,000,000 clones, about 80% seen once. In the case of this clone: Its antigen is as yet unknown.

Material for sequencing was memory CD4+ T cells from PBMCs. The subset: CD45RA-negative fraction. The TCR originated in a man younger than 35 in good health. Some clones in this sample may be carry-over from other donors' samples. The genes are TRBV28 and TRBJ1-2, with D perhaps TRBD1 (5 bases). As DNA, the CDR3 is TGTGCCAGCAGTTTAGTGGGGGCTAACTATGGCTACACCTTC. Translated, it gives CASSLVGANYGYTF.